Each of the 23 T cell receptor beta chains below was sequenced from the same sample in a study of cytomegalovirus exposure and HLA in healthy donors. With 60 Vbeta and 13 Jbeta primers, the PCR was carried out. Sequencing used immunoSEQ multiplex PCR; TCRdb keeps in-frame clones, though not all of them. The sample carries over 200,000 clones, roughly 84% recorded once. The material sequenced was PBMCs. All receptors come from a human donor in good health.

The CDR3 loop is CSVPLGVYTEAFF. CDR3 DNA sequence: TGCAGCGTTCCTTTAGGGGTTTATACTGAAGCTTTCTTT. The chain combines TRBV29-1 with TRBJ1-1, with a weak D call TRBD1 (5 bases). The V end lost 5 bases, the J end lost 5 bases, and 15 bases lay between the germline ends. From germline, CDR1 is SQVTM and CDR2 ANQGSEA. The CDR3 runs to 13 residues.

The DNA of the CDR3 is TGTGCCAGCAGTGAAATCCGGGGTAGCGGCTGGGCTACGGATACGCAGTATTTT. The encoded protein is CASSEIRGSGWATDTQYF. V usage is TRBV6-1 and J usage is TRBJ2-3; perhaps TRBD2 as D (6 bases). Germline loops: CDR1 MNHNS, CDR2 SASEGT. Trimming left V 2 bases short and J 6 bases short, with 24 bases between. The CDR3 is 18 amino acids.

The V and J genes are TRBV5-4 and TRBJ2-3, with 14 bases that match TRBD2. The CDR3 extends over 18 amino acids. Germline CDR1 is SGHNT and CDR2 is YYREEE (reference sequence). Trimming took 0 bases from V and 2 from J; bases not matched to a gene: 5. The DNA for the CDR3 is TGTGCCAGCAGCTTGGGCGGACTAGCGGGAGGAACCACAGATACGCAGTATTTT. Translated, it gives CASSLGGLAGGTTDTQYF.

A remark on this clone: A junction end diverges from the germline sequence, so it may reflect a read error. The DNA of the CDR3 is TGTTCCAGCAGCTCAAGGGGGCAAGGTGGCACTGAAGCTTTCTTT. This sequence encodes CSSSSRGQGGTEAFF. This chain joins TRBV7-9 and TRBJ1-1, with 7 bases matching TRBD1. CDR1 and CDR2 from the germline V gene are SEHNR and FQNEAQ (reference sequence). This CDR3 has 15 amino acids. Supplemented by reference TRBV7-9 and TRBJ1-1, the full variable domain reads DTGVSQNPRHKITKRGQNVTFRCDPISEHNRLYWYRQTLGQGPEFLTYFQNEAQLEKSRLLSDRFSAERPKGSFSTLEIQRTEQGDSAMYLCSSSSRGQGGTEAFFGQGTRLTVV.

The rearrangement uses TRBV5-1 and TRBJ1-1; 7 bases line up with TRBD1. In germline, CDR1 is SGHRS, CDR2 YFSETQ. The length of the CDR3 is 15 residues. The V and J ends lost 3 bases and 0 bases, in that order; junction bases with no gene match: 5. The CDR3 DNA reads as TGCGCCAGCAGCTCCGGGGACAGATTGAACACTGAAGCTTTCTTT. Residues: CASSSGDRLNTEAFF.

This clone has just a few counts. This rearrangement joins TRBV7-3 to TRBJ1-1; a possible D gene is TRBD1 (6 bases). Trimming took off 5 bases at V and 4 bases at J, with 11 bases between the two ends. The CDR3 is 13 residues long. Germline V gives CDR1 SGHTA, CDR2 FQGTGA. CDR3 bases: TGTGCCAGCAGCGTCGAAGGGGGCACTGAAGCTTTCTTT. Protein sequence: CASSVEGGTEAFF.

This rearrangement joins TRBV6-5 to TRBJ2-5; 7 nucleotides align to TRBD1. The DNA matches TRBJ2-7 better at its end, which makes the J call doubtful. The CDR3 loop spans 14 amino acids. The V gene's germline CDR1 is MNHEY and CDR2 SVGAGI. CDR3 amino acids: CASRLGTDTYEQYF. The CDR3, as DNA: TGTGCCAGCAGACTCGGGACAGACACCTACGAGCAGTACTTC.

V gene TRBV7-9 combines with J gene TRBJ2-2, with 7 bases that match TRBD2. Germline CDR1 and CDR2: SEHNR and FQNEAQ (reference sequence). The CDR3 extends over 16 amino acids. V was pared by 3 bases and J by 2 bases, with 6 bases of the junction left unmatched. DNA of the CDR3: TGTGCCAGCAGCTTTATAGCGGGCCAAAACACCGGGGAGCTGTTTTTT. It codes for CASSFIAGQNTGELFF.

The chain is built from TRBV2 and TRBJ2-7; perhaps TRBD2 as D (6 bases). The CDR3 sequence is 14 residues long. Germline assignment: CDR1 SNHLY and CDR2 FYNNEI. Trimming shortened V by 7 bases and J by 4 bases, and 17 bases separated the two germline ends. CDR3 nucleotides: TGTGCCAGCAAGGACTATAAGGGGAGGTACGAGCAGTACTTC. This translates into CASKDYKGRYEQYF.

The V call is TRBV7-2, the J call TRBJ1-6; TRBD1 aligns across 8 bases. V was clipped by 3 bases and J by 7 bases; unmatched bases: 8. Germline CDR1 reads SGHTA; CDR2 reads FQGNSA. CDR3 length: 16 amino acids. The CDR3 region is CASSFRTGSVNSPLHF. Written as DNA, the CDR3 is TGTGCCAGCAGCTTTCGGACAGGGAGTGTGAATTCACCCCTCCACTTT.

The V and J genes are TRBV29-1 and TRBJ2-7, with 8 bases identical to TRBD1. The CDR3 runs 15 residues. Germline V gives CDR1 SQVTM, CDR2 ANQGSEA. V lost 0 bases, J lost 1 base, and 5 bases stayed unmatched. The CDR3 nucleotides are TGCAGCGTTGAAGAGGCGGACAGGGCGTCCTACGAGCAGTACTTC. Translation gives CSVEEADRASYEQYF.

V usage is TRBV2 and J usage is TRBJ1-1; D unresolved. CDR1 and CDR2 (germline): SNHLY, FYNNEI. V shed 7 bases and J shed 3 bases, with 9 bases lying between them. CDR3 length: 12 amino acids. CDR3 sequence: CASNTRDTEAFF. As DNA, the CDR3 is TGTGCCAGCAACACCCGGGACACTGAAGCTTTCTTT.

This chain links TRBV6-6 with TRBJ2-1; 7 bases match TRBD2. Trimming removed 5 bases from V and 4 bases from J; junction bases left unmatched: 5. CDR1 is MNHNY, CDR2 SVGAGI, per germline (reference sequence). The CDR3 contains 14 residues. This CDR3 reads CASSRREAYNEQFF. CDR3 coding DNA: TGTGCCAGCAGTCGCCGGGAGGCTTACAATGAGCAGTTCTTC.

The chain uses TRBV5-1 and TRBJ1-2, with 8 positions matching TRBD1. Germline V CDR1 and CDR2: SGHRS, YFSETQ. The CDR3 is made up of 13 amino acids. The junction had 4 bases not matched to a gene; V was cut back by 7 bases and J by 2 bases. DNA of the CDR3: TGCGCCAGCCACAGGGGGACCAACTATGGCTACACCTTC. Translation: CASHRGTNYGYTF.

This clone has just a few counts. Other DNA sequences from this sample encode an identical CDR3 as well. This chain joins TRBV2 and TRBJ1-1; TRBD1 might be the D (6 bases). V lost 4 bases to trimming and J lost 1 base, with 7 bases between them. Germline CDR1 and CDR2: SNHLY and FYNNEI. The CDR3 contains 13 residues. The DNA of the CDR3 is TGTGCCAGCAGTGGGGACAAGAACACTGAAGCTTTCTTT. Residues: CASSGDKNTEAFF.

This rearrangement joins TRBV4-1 to TRBJ1-4, with TRBD1 as a possible D gene (6 bases). Trimming pared 3 bases from V and 1 base from J, leaving 6 bases between. This CDR3 spans 14 amino acids. Germline V gives CDR1 MGHRA, CDR2 YSYEKL. The CDR3, as DNA: TGCGCCAGCAGCCAGGACAGAACTAATGAAAAACTGTTTTTT. It yields the protein CASSQDRTNEKLFF.

This chain uses TRBV5-8 with TRBJ2-1; D gene unclear. From germline, CDR1 is SGHTS and CDR2 YDEGEE. The CDR3 is made up of 12 amino acids. V dropped 4 bases and J dropped 6 bases, with 8 bases sitting between them. Here the CDR3 DNA reads TGTGCCAGCAGCATCTTAGTCAATGAGCAGTTCTTC. Its protein is CASSILVNEQFF.

The rearrangement uses TRBV30 and TRBJ2-7, with TRBD2 matching over 7 bases. Germline V gene lookup returns CDR1 GTSNPN and CDR2 SVGIG (reference sequence). CDR3 length equals 13 residues. The J segment lost 2 bases and the V segment lost 0 bases, leaving 1 base of the junction unmatched. CDR3 region: CAWSVGGAYEQYF. CDR3 coding DNA: TGTGCCTGGAGTGTTGGGGGGGCCTACGAGCAGTACTTC.

The chain has TRBV6-1 and TRBJ2-2, with 7 bases matching TRBD2. The CDR3 sequence is 20 residues long. Germline trimming cut 4 bases from V and 6 bases from J; bases unmatched to any gene: 23. Germline CDR1 and CDR2: MNHNS and SASEGT. CDR3 sequence (DNA): TGTGCCAGCAGTGTTGTTTCGGTCGCTGGCGGGAGCGTCCGGGCCGGGGAGCTGTTTTTT. Translating gives CASSVVSVAGGSVRAGELFF.

J is TRBJ1-2 and V is TRBV6-1, with 9 bases lining up with TRBD1. Germline V gene sequence: CDR1 MNHNS, CDR2 SASEGT. The V gene end was trimmed by 0 bases and the J gene end by 13 bases; junction bases not matched to a gene: 6. The CDR3 extends over 13 amino acids. The DNA of the CDR3 is TGTGCCAGCAGTGAAGCGAGAGGGACAGGGCTCACCTTC. Translated, it gives CASSEARGTGLTF.

This clone was recorded only once. This rearrangement joins TRBV29-1 to TRBJ1-1; no firm D call. Germline V gives CDR1 SQVTM, CDR2 ANQGSEA. V dropped 4 bases and J dropped 4 bases, with 13 bases sitting between them. This CDR3 contains 13 residues. This chain's CDR3 is CSVGSSEITEAFF. The CDR3 nucleotides are TGCAGCGTTGGGTCGAGCGAGATCACTGAAGCTTTCTTT.

The chain employs TRBV2 and TRBJ1-1, with D possibly TRBD1 on 6 matching bases. The CDR3 consists of 13 residues. Trimming shortened V by 5 bases and J by 6 bases, and 13 bases separated the two germline ends. Germline values: CDR1 SNHLY, CDR2 FYNNEI. CDR3 protein: CASSNQGRAEAFF. In DNA form, the CDR3 reads TGTGCCAGCAGTAACCAGGGGCGGGCTGAAGCTTTCTTT.

V gene TRBV1 combines with J gene TRBJ2-1; the tabulated D call, TRBD2, remains unverified against the DNA. TRBV1 is a pseudogene. This CDR3 is 15 amino acids long. In DNA form, the CDR3 reads TGCACCAGCAGCCAAACTAGCGGGAGGGCGGATGAGCAGTTCTTC. This gives the protein CTSSQTSGRADEQFF.